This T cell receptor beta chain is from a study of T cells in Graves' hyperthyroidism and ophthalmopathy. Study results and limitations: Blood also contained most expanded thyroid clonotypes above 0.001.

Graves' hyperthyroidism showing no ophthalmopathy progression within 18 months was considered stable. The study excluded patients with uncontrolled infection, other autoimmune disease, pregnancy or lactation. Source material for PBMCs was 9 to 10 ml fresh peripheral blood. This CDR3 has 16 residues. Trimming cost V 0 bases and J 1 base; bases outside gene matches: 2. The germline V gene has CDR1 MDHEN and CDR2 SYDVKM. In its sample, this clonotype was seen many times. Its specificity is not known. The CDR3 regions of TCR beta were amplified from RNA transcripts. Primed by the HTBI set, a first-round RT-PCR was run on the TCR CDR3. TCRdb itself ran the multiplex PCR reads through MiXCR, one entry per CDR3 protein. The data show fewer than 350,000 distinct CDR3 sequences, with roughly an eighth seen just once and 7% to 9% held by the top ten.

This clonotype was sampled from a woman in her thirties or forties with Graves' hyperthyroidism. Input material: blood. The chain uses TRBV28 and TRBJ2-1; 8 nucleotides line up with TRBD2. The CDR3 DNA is TGTGCCAGCAGTTTATGGCGGGAGGCTTCCTACAATGAGCAGTTCTTC. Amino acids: CASSLWREASYNEQFF.